What follows describes a single T cell receptor (beta chain). This specimen comes from a study of blood T cell repertoires in COVID-19. Study-wide context: From T cells, B-cell-depleted T cells, or PBMCs came the material, which was cDNA or gDNA.

Recruits, aged 18 to 89 years, lived in under 25 US areas. The ends lost 5 bases at V and 6 bases at J; junction bases unmatched: 10. CDR1 SGHTA and CDR2 FQGTGA come from the germline V gene. The CDR3 loop spans 16 amino acids. In the authors' workflow: Amplification with reference gene primers provided the estimates of nucleated cell counts. Produced via immunoSEQ multiplex PCR; TCRdb's table is partial and in-frame only. V, J and clone size reflect that table, while D and trimming were determined from the DNA. The data contain 270,000 or so clones, approximately 89% of them singletons. The clonotype was recovered from a woman aged 40 to 50 with acute COVID-19. This chain uses TRBV7-3 with TRBJ2-2; 9 bases are shared with TRBD1. The sequencing sample was made of PBMCs or T cells enriched from blood (not recorded which). Written as DNA, the CDR3 is TGTGCCAGCAGCGCCTGGACAGGGGAAGGTTCCGGGGAGCTGTTTTTT. Encoded protein: CASSAWTGEGSGELFF. The entire variable domain, with the rest obtained from reference TRBV7-3 and TRBJ2-2, is as follows: GAGVSQTPSNKVTEKGKYVELRCDPISGHTALYWYRQSLGQGPEFLIYFQGTGAADDSGLPNDRFFAVRPEGSVSTLKIQRTERGDSAVYLCASSAWTGEGSGELFFGEGSRLTVL.